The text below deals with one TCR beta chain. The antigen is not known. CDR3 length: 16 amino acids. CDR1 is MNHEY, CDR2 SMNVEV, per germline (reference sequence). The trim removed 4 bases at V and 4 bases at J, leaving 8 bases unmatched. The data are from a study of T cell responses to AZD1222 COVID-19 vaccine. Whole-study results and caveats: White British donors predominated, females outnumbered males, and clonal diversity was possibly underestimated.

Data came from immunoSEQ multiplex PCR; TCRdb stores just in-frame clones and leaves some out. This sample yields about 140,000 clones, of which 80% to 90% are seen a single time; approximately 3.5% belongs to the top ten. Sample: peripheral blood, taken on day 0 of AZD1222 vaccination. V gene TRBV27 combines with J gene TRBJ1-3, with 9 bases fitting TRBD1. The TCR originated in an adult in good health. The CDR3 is CASSSLSDRGGNTIYF. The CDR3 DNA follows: TGTGCCAGCAGTTCGCTATCGGACAGGGGAGGAAACACCATATATTTT.